This T cell receptor beta chain was captured by sequencing in a study of T cell responses to AZD1222 COVID-19 vaccine. Broader study findings: Every sample of the repertoires postdated the peak T cell response.

Profiling relied on immunoSEQ multiplex PCR, and the TCRdb table lists in-frame clones only, not all of them. The table lists 200,000 or so clones, around 93% of them singletons. Germline lookup yields CDR1 SGHRS and CDR2 YFSETQ. V was clipped by 7 bases and J by 0 bases, with 19 bases between them. The CDR3 spans 16 residues. Details on this clone: The antigen is not known.

The receptor was derived from an adult in good health. Specimen: peripheral blood, collected on day 0 of MenACWY control vaccination. The chain couples TRBV5-1 to TRBJ1-2; D gene ambiguous. The CDR3 region is CASRPAGSGANYGYTF. CDR3 DNA: TGCGCCAGCCGGCCAGCGGGGTCTGGAGCTAACTATGGCTACACCTTC.